The clone carrying this TCR beta chain was counted once. Its antigen remains unknown. Germline lookup yields CDR1 PRHDT and CDR2 FYEKMQ (reference sequence). V lost 0 bases and J lost 7, with 16 bases in between. The CDR3 is 15 amino acids. The source of the sample is a study of T cell responses to AZD1222 COVID-19 vaccine. Points from the study as a whole: Sampling captured repertoires only after the peak T cell response. The CD4 TCRs associated with vaccination extended across spike and predominated at 160-218 and 743-854. Regions left unmutated in variants are reportedly the target of nearly half of spike-specific TCRs.

The data were produced by immunoSEQ multiplex PCR, yet TCRdb's version contains in-frame clones alone and is incomplete. The sample records 150,000 to 200,000 clones, approximately 94% being singletons. The TCR was taken from an adult who received the MenACWY meningococcal vaccine as a control. The J gene is TRBJ2-7, the V gene TRBV13, with D possibly matching TRBD2 (5 bases). The specimen was peripheral blood, collected 28 days after the second dose of the MenACWY control vaccine. The CDR3 sequence is CASSLGLRTAGEQYF. CDR3 coding DNA: TGTGCCAGCAGCTTAGGCCTTCGGACCGCGGGTGAGCAGTACTTC.